This passage covers 23 T cell receptor beta chains from one sample sequenced in a study of T cells in tuberculosis. The repertoire was sequenced with immunoSEQ multiplex PCR; TCRdb's copy has only in-frame clones and lacks some. The repertoire holds about 58,000 clones, roughly 88% seen once, with about a fifth in the top ten. Thawed, overnight-rested PBMC were stained with GMM-loaded CD1B tetramer, viability dye and anti-CD3, then sorted. The CD1B tetramers carried C32 glucose monomycolate purified from Rhodococcus equi. Sequencing was carried out using CD1b-GMM tetramer-negative cells sorted from PBMCs. Every receptor here comes from an adult woman with latent tuberculosis.

The chain links TRBV7-9 to TRBJ2-3; TRBD2 matches at 8 bases. This CDR3 is 14 amino acids long. V trimming: 5 bases; J trimming: 4 bases; junction bases outside the gene matches: 5. Germline V gene sequence: CDR1 SEHNR, CDR2 FQNEAQ (reference sequence). CDR3 bases: TGTGCCAGCAGCCCAGTCGGGGGGGCAGATACGCAGTATTTT. Translation gives CASSPVGGADTQYF.

The chain has TRBV7-2 and TRBJ2-7; 11 bases are a match to TRBD2. The ends lost 2 bases at V and 3 bases at J; junction bases unmatched: 6. The CDR3 is 16 amino acids. Germline V gives CDR1 SGHTA, CDR2 FQGNSA. In DNA form, the CDR3 reads TGTGCCAGCAGCTTATTACCGACTAGCGGGGACTACGAGCAGTACTTC. Its translation is CASSLLPTSGDYEQYF.

This clone was counted once. The gene calls are TRBV5-5 and TRBJ1-5; 8 bases are shared with TRBD1. Germline CDR1 and CDR2: SGHKS and YYEKEE (reference sequence). The CDR3 spans 15 residues. J lost 1 base, V lost 2 bases, and 2 bases had no gene match. CDR3 DNA: TGTGCCAGCAGCTTACAGGGGGGAAGCAATCAGCCCCAGCATTTT. Its translation is CASSLQGGSNQPQHF.

V is TRBV7-2 and J is TRBJ2-7, with 7 bases identical to TRBD1. There are 14 residues in the CDR3. Germline lookup yields CDR1 SGHTA and CDR2 FQGNSA. The junction had 6 bases not matched to a gene; V was cut back by 1 base and J by 6 bases. The CDR3 here is CASSLEGAIREQYF. CDR3 bases: TGTGCCAGCAGCTTAGAGGGGGCAATACGCGAGCAGTACTTC.

The rearrangement uses TRBV7-3 and TRBJ1-1; TRBD1 agrees at 7 bases. There are 13 residues in the CDR3. CDR1 is SGHTA, CDR2 FQGTGA, per germline. V lost 5 bases, J lost 4 bases, and 4 bases stayed unmatched. The CDR3 sequence: CASSIDRVTEAFF. Here the CDR3 DNA reads TGTGCCAGCAGCATAGACAGGGTCACTGAAGCTTTCTTT.

This clone was seen just once. The chain recombines TRBV7-9 with TRBJ1-1; D perhaps matches TRBD1 (5 bases). V lost 3 bases and J 8 bases, leaving 10 bases between the germline ends. The CDR3 extends over 12 amino acids. CDR1 is SEHNR, CDR2 FQNEAQ, per germline (reference sequence). The chain's CDR3 is CASSLGGGEAFF. CDR3 coding DNA: TGTGCCAGCAGCTTGGGGGGTGGGGAAGCTTTCTTT.

The chain couples TRBV5-1 to TRBJ1-1, with a possible D match to TRBD1 (6 bases). CDR1 and CDR2 (germline): SGHRS, YFSETQ. V shed 6 bases and J shed 1 base, with 16 bases lying between them. This CDR3 is 15 amino acids long. CDR3 nucleotides: TGCGCCAGCACCCCCCAAGGACAGCGGAACACTGAAGCTTTCTTT. Translating gives CASTPQGQRNTEAFF.

The rearrangement joins TRBV28 to TRBJ2-7, with 10 bases matching TRBD2. Germline lookup yields CDR1 MDHEN and CDR2 SYDVKM. The CDR3 spans 15 residues. The V gene end was trimmed by 5 bases and the J gene end by 2 bases; junction bases not matched to a gene: 6. The CDR3 DNA is TGTGCCAGCAGTCTATCCGGGACTAGCGCCTACGAGCAGTACTTC. Amino acid sequence: CASSLSGTSAYEQYF.

The chain couples TRBV29-1 to TRBJ2-7; 8 bases map to TRBD1. The CDR3 runs to 11 residues. Germline lookup yields CDR1 SQVTM and CDR2 ANQGSEA. Trimming took 5 bases from V and 7 from J; bases not matched to a gene: 4. The CDR3 is CSVFQGAEQYF. The CDR3 region has the DNA TGCAGCGTTTTCCAGGGGGCAGAGCAGTACTTC.

This sequence joins TRBV29-1 and TRBJ1-2; D is possibly TRBD1 (6 bases). The V end was cut by 5 bases, the J end by 8 bases, with 21 bases between. The CDR3 has 14 residues. Germline V gene sequence: CDR1 SQVTM, CDR2 ANQGSEA. This chain's CDR3 is CSVYTQGHRHGYTF. The CDR3 bases are TGCAGCGTTTATACTCAGGGACACAGACACGGCTACACCTTC.

The J gene is TRBJ1-2, the V gene TRBV5-4; a weak D match, TRBD1 (6 bases). This CDR3 has 16 amino acids. Deletions cut 1 base from V and 8 bases from J, with 21 bases between. Germline V gene lookup returns CDR1 SGHNT and CDR2 YYREEE (reference sequence). The CDR3, as DNA: TGTGCCAGCAGCTTGCAACTCGACAGGCATTTTAAAGGCTACACCTTC. Protein: CASSLQLDRHFKGYTF.

In its sample, this clone was seen once. This chain links TRBV9 with TRBJ2-7, with TRBD2 matching over 7 bases. The V and J ends lost 3 bases and 3 bases, in that order; junction bases with no gene match: 9. The CDR3 runs 15 residues. Germline lookup yields CDR1 SGDLS and CDR2 YYNGEE. The DNA of the CDR3 is TGTGCCAGCAGCGGGATATCTAGCGGAAGCTACGAGCAGTACTTC. Protein product: CASSGISSGSYEQYF.

The chain links TRBV6-5 to TRBJ2-5; tentative D call: TRBD1 (6 bases). Trimming removed 0 bases from V and 1 base from J, with 9 bases in between. The germline V gene encodes CDR1 MNHEY and CDR2 SVGAGI. This CDR3 spans 15 amino acids. The CDR3: CASSYSGTLQETQYF. As DNA, the CDR3 is TGTGCCAGCAGTTACTCGGGGACACTCCAAGAGACCCAGTACTTC.

The chain carries TRBV27 and TRBJ2-3; TRBD2 matches at 11 bases. Unmatched junction bases numbered 10, after V lost 0 bases and J lost 2 bases. Germline V gives CDR1 MNHEY, CDR2 SMNVEV (reference sequence). CDR3 length: 19 residues. CDR3 residues: CASSLSALAGGPDTDTQYF. As DNA, the CDR3 is TGTGCCAGCAGTTTATCGGCGCTAGCGGGAGGACCAGACACAGATACGCAGTATTTT.

This clone was detected a few times. The chain couples TRBV19 to TRBJ1-4; 7 nucleotides line up with TRBD1. Germline V lookup: CDR1 LNHDA, CDR2 SQIVND (reference sequence). V gave up 5 bases and J gave up 8 bases; unmatched junction bases: 8. The CDR3 runs to 14 residues. For the CDR3, the DNA is TGTGCCAGTAGTCCCCAGGGGGTAGGCGAAAAACTGTTTTTT. Protein: CASSPQGVGEKLFF.

The chain carries TRBV29-1 and TRBJ2-5; D perhaps matches TRBD1 (8 bases). Germline V gene data show CDR1 as SQVTM and CDR2 as ANQGSEA. The V end was cut by 5 bases, the J end by 2 bases, with 15 bases between. There are 14 residues in the CDR3. CDR3 in DNA: TGCAGCGTTCAACAGGGGGGGAATCAAGAGACCCAGTACTTC. It yields the protein CSVQQGGNQETQYF.

The gene calls are TRBV19 and TRBJ1-1; D gene unclear. Germline V lookup: CDR1 LNHDA, CDR2 SQIVND (reference sequence). Trimming took off 3 bases at V and 2 bases at J, with 13 bases between the two ends. The CDR3 extends over 15 amino acids. CDR3 residues: CASSIARTYNTEAFF. CDR3 nucleotide sequence: TGTGCCAGTAGTATCGCACGGACTTATAACACTGAAGCTTTCTTT.

The V gene is TRBV4-1, the J gene TRBJ1-1; 8 bases fit TRBD1. Germline loops: CDR1 MGHRA, CDR2 YSYEKL. V was clipped by 1 base and J by 1 base; unmatched bases: 5. The CDR3 runs to 16 residues. In nucleotides, the CDR3 is TGCGCCAGCAGCCAAGCTACAGGGGGTAGGAACACTGAAGCTTTCTTT. Amino acids: CASSQATGGRNTEAFF.

Turning to this clone: Sequence at one end of the junction differs from germline and may be a read error. The identical CDR3 is also encoded by other nucleotide sequences in the sample. The rearrangement links TRBV27 to TRBJ1-2; no definite D call. Germline assignment: CDR1 MNHEY and CDR2 SMNVEV (reference sequence). This CDR3 is 13 amino acids long. Here the CDR3 DNA reads TGCGCCAGCAGTTTGTCGGAGGCCTATGGCTACACCTTC. Protein: CASSLSEAYGYTF.

The V call is TRBV27, the J call TRBJ1-2, with D unclear. Germline V gives CDR1 MNHEY, CDR2 SMNVEV (reference sequence). Trimming took 6 bases from V and 6 from J, leaving 14 bases between them. This CDR3 spans 13 amino acids. CDR3 bases: TGTGCCAGCAGCCCCGCGGGGAACGATGGCTACACCTTC. Translation gives CASSPAGNDGYTF.

J is TRBJ2-7 and V is TRBV10-2; TRBD1 agrees at 11 bases. The germline gives CDR1 WSHSY, CDR2 SAAADI. With 2 bases clipped from V and 3 bases from J, the junction kept 3 bases outside the gene matches. The CDR3 covers 15 residues. The CDR3 loop reads CASSEVGTGGYEQYF. CDR3 bases: TGCGCCAGCAGTGAGGTCGGGACAGGGGGCTACGAGCAGTACTTC.

This rearrangement joins TRBV9 to TRBJ1-2; 8 nucleotides align to TRBD1. CDR3 length equals 13 residues. The J segment lost 8 bases and the V segment lost 3 bases, leaving 6 bases of the junction unmatched. Germline lookup yields CDR1 SGDLS and CDR2 YYNGEE. CDR3 sequence reads: CASSGAGGEGYTF. CDR3 sequence (DNA): TGTGCCAGCAGCGGCGCAGGGGGCGAGGGCTACACCTTC.

This chain connects TRBV5-6 to TRBJ2-1; 10 positions match TRBD2. The CDR3 is 16 residues long. V shed 0 bases and J 7 bases; nucleotides not matched to a gene: 7. Germline CDR1 and CDR2: SGHDT and YYEEEE. The CDR3 spells CASSLGASGRGNEQFF. In DNA form, the CDR3 reads TGTGCCAGCAGCTTGGGCGCTAGCGGGAGAGGTAATGAGCAGTTCTTC.